These T cell receptor beta chains were read from a single sample in a study of identical twins. TCRdb re-called the 5' RACE reads through MiXCR, storing one row per CDR3 protein. The sample holds 200,000 to 250,000 distinct CDR3 sequences, roughly a tenth seen once. Sequences were obtained from memory T cells sorted from blood. These receptors all come from a man aged 50-59 years in good health. Each CDR3 is given with its conserved first and last residue. D genes are given only for firm matches. Clone size, where shown, is once, few, many, or a class for clones that have expanded.

cdr3_aa cdr3_nt d_call v_call clone_size j_call
CAITRGAGVDNEQFF TGTGCCATCACCCGGGGAGCGGGAGTGGACAATGAGCAGTTCTTC TRBD2 TRBV10-3 many TRBJ2-1
CSASGLAGTNTQYF TGCAGTGCCTCAGGACTAGCGGGGACTAATACGCAGTATTTT TRBD2 TRBV20-1 many TRBJ2-3
CASSSRDSNQPQHF TGTGCCAGCAGCAGCAGGGATAGCAATCAGCCCCAGCATTTT - TRBV12-3/TRBV12-4 few TRBJ1-5
CSARVRTYGYTF TGCAGTGCTAGGGTCAGGACATATGGCTACACCTTC - TRBV20-1 many TRBJ1-2
CSVVGGTGSYNEQFF TGCAGCGTTGTGGGTGGGACAGGCTCCTACAATGAGCAGTTCTTC TRBD1 TRBV29-1 few TRBJ2-1
CSARGQWTSSQFF TGCAGTGCTAGGGGACAGTGGACTAGCTCGCAGTTCTTC - TRBV20-1 many TRBJ2-1
CASSFPGRTEAFF TGTGCCAGCAGCTTTCCGGGGCGCACTGAAGCTTTCTTT - TRBV11-2 many TRBJ1-1
CASSFGRGEYEQYF TGTGCCAGCAGCTTCGGCAGGGGGGAATACGAGCAGTACTTC - TRBV5-6 - TRBJ2-7
CASSGHQGLAGVSNTDTQYF TGTGCCAGCAGCGGACACCAGGGACTAGCGGGAGTGTCGAACACAGATACGCAGTATTTT TRBD2 TRBV4-2 many TRBJ2-3
CASSLEWTGGRDEQFF TGCGCCAGCAGCTTGGAATGGACAGGGGGGAGGGATGAGCAGTTCTTC TRBD1 TRBV5-1 many TRBJ2-1
CASSLVRQSGETQYF TGCGCCAGCAGCTTGGTGCGACAGTCCGGCGAGACCCAGTACTTC - TRBV5-1 - TRBJ2-5
CASSLFGSYNEQFF TGTGCCAGCAGTTTATTTGGGAGCTACAATGAGCAGTTCTTC - TRBV27 many TRBJ2-1
CASSELQSWRAGTEAFF TGTGCCAGCAGTGAACTTCAGTCCTGGCGGGCTGGCACTGAAGCTTTCTTT - TRBV6-1 few TRBJ1-1
CASSQDRAFQGYEQYF TGCGCCAGCAGCCAAGATAGGGCTTTCCAAGGCTACGAGCAGTACTTC - TRBV4-3 many TRBJ2-7
CASSDGPGLAGGTQYF TGTGCCAGCAGCGATGGACCGGGACTAGCGGGAGGGACCCAGTACTTC TRBD2 TRBV7-8 - TRBJ2-5
CASSKDLMGQGSAEQYF TGTGCCAGCAGCAAAGATTTAATGGGACAGGGGTCCGCCGAGCAGTACTTC TRBD1 TRBV3-1 - TRBJ2-7
CASTTLDDHYTDTQYF TGTGCCAGCACCACCCTAGATGATCATTACACAGATACGCAGTATTTT - TRBV21-1 many TRBJ2-3
CAWSVRETRTDTQYF TGTGCCTGGAGTGTACGGGAGACGAGGACAGATACGCAGTATTTT - TRBV30 many TRBJ2-3
CASSPTGFNQPQHF TGTGCCAGCAGCCCGACAGGGTTCAATCAGCCCCAGCATTTT TRBD1 TRBV4-2 many TRBJ1-5
CASSLGPGASSNIQYF TGTGCCAGCAGCTTAGGTCCGGGGGCGTCGTCAAACATTCAGTACTTC - TRBV7-2 - TRBJ2-4
CASSFGGAGANVLTF TGTGCCAGCAGTTTCGGCGGGGCTGGGGCCAACGTCCTGACTTTC - TRBV12-3/TRBV12-4 many TRBJ2-6
CASSLAWGETQYF TGTGCCAGCAGTCTAGCCTGGGGGGAGACCCAGTACTTC - TRBV27 many TRBJ2-5
CASSTARPGPVYGETQYF TGTGCCAGCAGTACAGCAAGACCGGGACCCGTCTATGGGGAGACCCAGTACTTC - TRBV28 - TRBJ2-5
CASTTGSGGEQFF TGTGCCAGCACCACGGGTAGCGGGGGGGAGCAGTTCTTC TRBD2 TRBV5-4 few TRBJ2-1
CASRLGHTNYGYTF TGTGCCAGCAGGTTGGGACACACTAACTATGGCTACACCTTC - TRBV12-3/TRBV12-4 many TRBJ1-2
CASSYGTLNTEAFF TGTGCCAGCAGTTACGGGACACTGAACACTGAAGCTTTCTTT - TRBV6-5 - TRBJ1-1
CASSVAAGETQYF TGTGCCAGCAGCGTAGCCGCGGGAGAGACCCAGTACTTC - TRBV9 few TRBJ2-5
CASLGYSNQPQHF TGTGCCAGCCTGGGTTATAGCAATCAGCCCCAGCATTTT - TRBV6-6 many TRBJ1-5